This T cell receptor (beta chain) is from a study of shared clonotypes between healthy human individuals. Points from the study as a whole: Among several donors, approximately 5% of naive CD4 clonotypes were found in common. Non-shared clonotypes had lower generation probabilities than those shared by all four donors.

Regarding this clone: Its antigen remains unknown.

Per germline, CDR1 SEHNR and CDR2 FQNEAQ (reference sequence). This CDR3 region has 14 residues. Trimming pared 5 bases from V and 10 bases from J, leaving 21 bases between. It was 150 to 250 ng DNA, 33,000 or so T cell genomes, that sorted-subset replicate PCRs used. Repertoires were generated with immunoSEQ multiplex PCR, while TCRdb's copy carries only in-frame clones and drops some. The sample lists about 2.4 million clones, 93% occurring once. This clonotype was obtained from a man aged 18 to 29 in good health. Some clones in this sample may be carry-over from other donors' samples. The chain uses TRBV7-9 and TRBJ2-7, with D possibly TRBD2 on 6 matching bases. Specimen: naive CD4+ T cells from PBMCs. Noted subset: CD45RA+ positively selected. Here the CDR3 reads CASSVGFRGGGQYF. The CDR3 region has the DNA TGTGCCAGCAGCGTAGGCTTTCGGGGAGGTGGTCAGTACTTC.